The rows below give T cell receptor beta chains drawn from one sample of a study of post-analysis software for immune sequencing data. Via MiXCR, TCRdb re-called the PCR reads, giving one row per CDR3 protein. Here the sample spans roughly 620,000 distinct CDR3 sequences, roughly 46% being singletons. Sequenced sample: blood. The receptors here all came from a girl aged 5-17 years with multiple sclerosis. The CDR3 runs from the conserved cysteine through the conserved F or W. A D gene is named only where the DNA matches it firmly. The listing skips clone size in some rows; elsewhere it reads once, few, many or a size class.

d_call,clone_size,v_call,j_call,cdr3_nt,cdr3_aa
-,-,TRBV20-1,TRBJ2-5,TGCAGTGCGACTCTGATGGGGGCCCTGGAGACCCAGTACTTC,CSATLMGALETQYF
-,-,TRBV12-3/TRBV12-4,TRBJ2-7,TGTGCCAGCAGTTTAGTAAAGGGATCCTCCTACGAGCAGTACTTC,CASSLVKGSSYEQYF
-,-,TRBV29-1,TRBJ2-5,TGCAGCGTTGGGATCCACAATCAGCCCCAGTACTTC,CSVGIHNQPQYF
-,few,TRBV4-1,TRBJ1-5,TGCGCCAGCAGCCAAGATCCCCTGCGCCCGCTTCAGCCCCAGCATTTT,CASSQDPLRPLQPQHF
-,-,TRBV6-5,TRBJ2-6,TGTGCCAGCAGAGTGGGGTCAGGGACTGGGGCCAACGTCCTGACTTTC,CASRVGSGTGANVLTF
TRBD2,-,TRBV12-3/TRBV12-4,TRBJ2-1,TGTGCCAGCAGTTTAGGGGGACTAGCGGTCTACGATGAGCAGTTCTTC,CASSLGGLAVYDEQFF
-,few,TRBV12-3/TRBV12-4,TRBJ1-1,TGTGCCAGCAGTTTAACAGATAACACTGAAGCTTTCTTT,CASSLTDNTEAFF
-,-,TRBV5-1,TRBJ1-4,TGCGCCAGCAGCGAAACCGGACGTGGGACTAATGAAAAACGGTTTTTT,CASSETGRGTNEKRFF
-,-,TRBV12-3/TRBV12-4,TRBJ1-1,TGTGCCAGCACCCCGGGGGGCCCTGAAGCTTTCTTT,CASTPGGPEAFF
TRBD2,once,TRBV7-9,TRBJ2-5,TGTGCCAGCAGCTTGCCCAGGCTAGCGGGAGGGCCGATGGAGACCCAGTACTTC,CASSLPRLAGGPMETQYF
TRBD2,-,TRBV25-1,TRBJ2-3,TGTGCCAGCAGTGAGTTAGCGGGAAAGCGGGCAGATACGCAGTATTTT,CASSELAGKRADTQYF
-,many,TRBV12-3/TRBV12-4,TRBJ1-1,TGTGCCAGCAGTTCCTCCGACAGGAACACTGAAGCTTTCTTT,CASSSSDRNTEAFF
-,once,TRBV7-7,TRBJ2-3,TGTGCCAGCAGCCGCCTGTGGGGAGGCACAGATACGCAGTATTTT,CASSRLWGGTDTQYF
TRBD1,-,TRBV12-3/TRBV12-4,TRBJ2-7,TGTGCCAGCAGTTCGACAGGGATCGACGAGCAGTACTTC,CASSSTGIDEQYF
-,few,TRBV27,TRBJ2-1,TGTGCCAGCAGTTTCCCAAATAATTACAATGAGCAGTTCTTC,CASSFPNNYNEQFF
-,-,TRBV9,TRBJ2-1,TGTGCCAGCAGCGTAGGTGGTGAGGTGGGTGAGCAGTTCTTC,CASSVGGEVGEQFF
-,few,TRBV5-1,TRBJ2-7,TGCGCCAGCAGCCCGGAGGGGGCTGGATTTGGCGAGCAGTACTTC,CASSPEGAGFGEQYF
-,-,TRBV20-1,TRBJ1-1,TGCAGTGCTGTGGTGGGAGGCCAGAACACTGAAGCTTTCTTT,CSAVVGGQNTEAFF
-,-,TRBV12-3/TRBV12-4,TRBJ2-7,TGTGCCAGCAGTTTCCCAAAGGACTCCTACGAGCAGTACTTC,CASSFPKDSYEQYF
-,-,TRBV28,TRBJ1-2,TGTGCCAGCAGCTCAACGGGGGGGCGGGAAGGCTATGGCTACACCTTC,CASSSTGGREGYGYTF
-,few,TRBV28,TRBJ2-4,TGTGCCAGCAGACCGACAGGAGTAAAAAACATTCAGTACTTC,CASRPTGVKNIQYF
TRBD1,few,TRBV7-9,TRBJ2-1,TGTGCCAGCAGCTCTCGGACAGGGAAAGGTGAGCAGTTCTTC,CASSSRTGKGEQFF
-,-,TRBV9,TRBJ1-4,TGTGCCAGCAGCGCCCCACAGGAACCTGTTGAAAAACTGTTTTTT,CASSAPQEPVEKLFF
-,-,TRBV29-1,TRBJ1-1,TGCGGCGTGCTCAGGGTTGAGAACACTGAAGCTTTCTTT,CGVLRVENTEAFF
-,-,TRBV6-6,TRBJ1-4,TGTGCCAGCAGTTACTCGACAGCAACTAATGAAAAACTGTTTTTT,CASSYSTATNEKLFF
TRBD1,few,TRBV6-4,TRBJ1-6,TGTGCCAGCAGTGATTCTACAGGGGACCATTCACCCCTCCACTTT,CASSDSTGDHSPLHF
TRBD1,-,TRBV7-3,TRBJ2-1,TGTGCCAGCAGCCCCCTGACAGGGAAATTCTCCTACAATGAGCAGTTCTTC,CASSPLTGKFSYNEQFF
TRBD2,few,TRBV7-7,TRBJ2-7,TGTGCTAGCAGCTCTGGGACTAGCTCCCACGAGCAGTACTTC,CASSSGTSSHEQYF
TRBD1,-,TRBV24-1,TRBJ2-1,TGTGCCACCAGTGATTTAGGGACAGGGATGGATGAGCAGTTCTTC,CATSDLGTGMDEQFF
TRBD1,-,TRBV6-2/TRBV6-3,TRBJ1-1,TGTGCCAGCAGTTACTATTGGGGACAGGGGACCTTGAACACTGAAGCTTTCTTT,CASSYYWGQGTLNTEAFF
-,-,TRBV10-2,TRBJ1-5,TGCGCCAGCAGGGACTCTTATGGCAATCAGCCCCAGCATTTT,CASRDSYGNQPQHF
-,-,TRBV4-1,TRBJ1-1,TGCGCCAGCAGCCAACCATACCGGGGGCCAGTGAACACTGAAGCTTTCTTT,CASSQPYRGPVNTEAFF
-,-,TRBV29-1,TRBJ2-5,TGCAGCGTTGATCGGGAAGGTGGCGTGAAGACCCAGTACTTC,CSVDREGGVKTQYF
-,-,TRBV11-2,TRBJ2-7,TGTGCCAGCAGCTTAGTCCCTCCGACACTTCTGGACGAGCAGTACTTC,CASSLVPPTLLDEQYF
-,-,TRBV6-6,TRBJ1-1,TGTGCCAGCAGCGATGGCGAGAACACTGAAGCTTTCTTT,CASSDGENTEAFF
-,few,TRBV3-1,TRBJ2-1,TGTGCCAGCAGCCAGAGGCAAGCCTCCTACAATGAGCAGTTCTTC,CASSQRQASYNEQFF
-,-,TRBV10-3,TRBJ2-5,TGTGCCATCAGTGAGCGGGGGACTGTTTCGACCCAGTACTTC,CAISERGTVSTQYF